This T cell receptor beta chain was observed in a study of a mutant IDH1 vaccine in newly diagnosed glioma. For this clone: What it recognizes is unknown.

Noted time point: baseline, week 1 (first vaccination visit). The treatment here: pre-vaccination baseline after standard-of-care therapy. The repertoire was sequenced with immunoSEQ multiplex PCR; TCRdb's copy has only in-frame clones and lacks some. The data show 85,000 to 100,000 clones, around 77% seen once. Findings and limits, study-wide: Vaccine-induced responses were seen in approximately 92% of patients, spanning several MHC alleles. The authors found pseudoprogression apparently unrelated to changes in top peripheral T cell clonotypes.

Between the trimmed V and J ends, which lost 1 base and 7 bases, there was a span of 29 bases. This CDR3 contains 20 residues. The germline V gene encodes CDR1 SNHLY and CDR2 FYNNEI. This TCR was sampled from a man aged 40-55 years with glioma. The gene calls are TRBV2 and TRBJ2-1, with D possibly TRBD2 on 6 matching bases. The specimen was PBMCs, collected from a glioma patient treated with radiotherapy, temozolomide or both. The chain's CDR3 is CASSEVPLTKEAGFRNEQFF. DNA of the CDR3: TGTGCCAGCAGTGAAGTCCCCCTCACTAAGGAGGCGGGATTTCGGAATGAGCAGTTCTTC.